One sample yielded the 10 T cell receptor beta chains listed below, sequenced in a study of blood T cells in healthy people across ages. The use of a sample-barcoded 5' primer and a J-beta primer mix characterized a second PCR of about 7 to 12 cycles. TCRdb reprocessed the 5' RACE reads with MiXCR, giving one entry per CDR3 protein. The sample contains fewer than 2 million distinct CDR3 sequences, about two fifths of which appear only once. The specimen was blood. The receptors come from a human donor in good health.

This clonotype has at least ten counts. The chain recombines TRBV5-1 with TRBJ1-4; 9 nucleotides align to TRBD1. V dropped 4 bases and J dropped 5; count of bases not matched to a gene: 6. CDR1 and CDR2 (germline): SGHRS, YFSETQ. The CDR3 is 15 amino acids. This CDR3 reads CASSRSGTGNEKLFF. The DNA for the CDR3 is TGCGCCAGCAGCCGTAGCGGGACAGGGAATGAAAAACTGTTTTTT.

This clonotype was detected a few times. V gene TRBV7-2 combines with J gene TRBJ1-2; 9 nucleotides align to TRBD1. Trimming took 5 bases from V and 2 from J; bases not matched to a gene: 6. Germline V gene sequence: CDR1 SGHTA, CDR2 FQGNSA. The CDR3 has 15 residues. The chain's CDR3 is CASSLGTGPNYGYTF. DNA for the CDR3: TGTGCCAGCAGCCTGGGGACAGGGCCAAACTATGGCTACACCTTC. Looking up the rest from reference TRBV7-2 and TRBJ1-2 gives the full variable domain: GAGVSQSPSNKVTEKGKDVELRCDPISGHTALYWYRQSLGQGLEFLIYFQGNSAPDKSGLPSDRFSAERTGGSVSTLTIQRTQQEDSAVYLCASSLGTGPNYGYTFGSGTRLTVV.

This sequence joins TRBV12-3 or TRBV12-4 and TRBJ2-1; 7 bases map to TRBD1. V lost 6 bases to trimming and J lost 1 base; unmatched junction nucleotides: 9. The length of the CDR3 is 16 residues. This chain's CDR3 is CASSFTGQRSYNEQFF. CDR3 bases: TGTGCCAGCAGCTTCACGGGACAGAGGTCCTACAATGAGCAGTTCTTC.

The chain recombines TRBV4-2 with TRBJ1-1, with D maybe TRBD1 (5 bases). The CDR3 covers 15 residues. Germline V CDR1 and CDR2: LGHNA, YNFKEQ. V was cut by 1 base and J by 1 base, with 10 bases left in between. The CDR3 DNA is TGTGCCAGCAGCCAAGGCCCTGACAGGAACACTGAAGCTTTCTTT. Translated: CASSQGPDRNTEAFF.

J is TRBJ2-3 and V is TRBV20-1, with D maybe TRBD2 (6 bases). Germline-derived CDR1 and CDR2 are DFQATT and SNEGSKA (reference sequence). V lost 3 bases and J lost 2, with 21 bases in between. The CDR3 is made up of 17 amino acids. The CDR3 loop is CSARKGVFSGFTDTQYF. CDR3 in DNA: TGCAGTGCTAGGAAAGGGGTCTTTAGCGGATTCACAGATACGCAGTATTTT.

This rearrangement joins TRBV19 to TRBJ1-2; weak D call: TRBD1 (6 bases). Trimming took off 6 bases at V and 2 bases at J, with 16 bases between the two ends. Germline V CDR1 and CDR2: LNHDA, SQIVND (reference sequence). The CDR3 has 15 amino acids. Written as DNA, the CDR3 is TGTGCCAGTAGCGGACGGGGGCGGGAGAACTATGGCTACACCTTC. Protein: CASSGRGRENYGYTF.

In its sample, this clonotype was seen a few times. V is TRBV7-6 and J is TRBJ2-5; TRBD1 agrees at 9 bases. With V trimmed by 2 bases and J by 4 bases, 5 bases remained unmatched. Germline V gene data show CDR1 as SGHVS and CDR2 as FNYEAQ. The CDR3 is 15 residues long. This chain's CDR3 is CASSLPGQGIETQYF. As DNA, the CDR3 is TGTGCCAGCAGCTTACCGGGACAGGGTATAGAGACCCAGTACTTC.

V is TRBV20-1 and J is TRBJ2-6; D is undetermined. The CDR3 spans 15 residues. Trimming left V 3 bases short and J 0 bases short, with 9 bases between. Per the germline V gene, CDR1 is DFQATT and CDR2 is SNEGSKA (reference sequence). CDR3 sequence reads: CSASRHFSGANVLTF. CDR3 DNA sequence: TGCAGTGCTAGTCGACACTTCTCTGGGGCCAACGTCCTGACTTTC.

The rearrangement joins TRBV13 to TRBJ1-1; D not resolved. V lost 5 bases to trimming and J lost 12 bases, with 22 bases between them. The germline gives CDR1 PRHDT, CDR2 FYEKMQ (reference sequence). This CDR3 has 14 amino acids. The CDR3 nucleotides are TGTGCCAGCAGCCTAAAGTATTCTCAGGACGGTTCTTTCTTT. Translated, it gives CASSLKYSQDGSFF.

This chain connects TRBV9 to TRBJ2-7; D remains ambiguous. The ends were cut back, 0 bases at V and 2 bases at J, with 9 bases in the middle. Looked up from germline, CDR1 is SGDLS and CDR2 is YYNGEE. The CDR3 sequence is 14 residues long. CDR3 in amino acids: CASSVDTVTYEQYF. DNA for the CDR3: TGTGCCAGCAGCGTAGATACAGTTACCTACGAGCAGTACTTC. Full variable domain (remainder filled in from reference TRBV9 and TRBJ2-7): DSGVTQTPKHLITATGQRVTLRCSPRSGDLSVYWYQQSLDQGLQFLIQYYNGEERAKGNILERFSAQQFPDLHSELNLSSLELGDSALYFCASSVDTVTYEQYFGPGTRLTVT.